This T cell receptor beta chain was identified in a study of naive CD8 T cells in extremely preterm neonates. Sorted cells: live naive CD8+ T cells, CD45RA+CCR7+, Annexin V-negative. Per sample, roughly 17,000 to 110,000 naive CD8+ cells were sorted. Note on this clone: Its target is not known.

Sequenced by immunoSEQ multiplex PCR; TCRdb stores in-frame clones only, minus some. Here the sample spans about 7,000 clones, 98% being singletons. General study findings and limits: Preterm neonates shared more CDR3 nucleotide sequences (roughly 2.7%) than older groups. Preterm CDR3s were shorter than older groups', with fewer N additions and less trimming.

This CDR3 spans 14 amino acids. The V and J ends lost 2 bases and 8 bases, in that order; junction bases with no gene match: 8. Germline values: CDR1 MNHNY, CDR2 SVGAGI (reference sequence). The rearrangement uses TRBV6-6 and TRBJ1-2; TRBD1 agrees at 7 bases. The clonotype comes from a human donor in good health. Material for sequencing was naive CD8+ T cells from blood. The chain's CDR3 is CASSYETGFGGYTF. The CDR3 DNA follows: TGTGCCAGCAGTTACGAGACAGGGTTTGGGGGCTACACCTTC.